Below are 18 T cell receptor beta chains sequenced from a single sample in a study of siplizumab effects on memory and regulatory T cells. The protocol was immunoSEQ multiplex PCR, while the TCRdb copy is restricted to in-frame clones and leaves out a portion. This table has tens of thousands of clones, 85% to 95% appearing once. Sequencing was performed on CD8+ T cells sorted from blood. These receptor sequences come from a human donor in good health.

This chain joins TRBV28 and TRBJ2-1; no clear D gene. The germline V gene encodes CDR1 MDHEN and CDR2 SYDVKM. V was pared by 2 bases and J by 10 bases, with 9 bases between. This CDR3 spans 12 amino acids. CDR3 protein: CASSLRHLEQFF. CDR3 in DNA: TGTGCCAGCAGTTTAAGACACCTAGAGCAGTTCTTC.

This clone was counted a single time. The V and J genes are TRBV4-2 and TRBJ2-2, with D possibly being TRBD2 (6 bases). The germline V and J ends were trimmed by 7 bases and 1 base, with 10 bases remaining between them. CDR3 length: 14 amino acids. Germline V gene lookup returns CDR1 LGHNA and CDR2 YNFKEQ. The CDR3 region has the DNA TGTGCCAGCACCGGGAGAAAGAACACCGGGGAGCTGTTTTTT. Translating it yields CASTGRKNTGELFF.

The V and J genes are TRBV19 and TRBJ2-7, with 9 positions matching TRBD2. This CDR3 comprises 15 residues. Germline V gene sequence: CDR1 LNHDA, CDR2 SQIVND (reference sequence). V was pared by 5 bases and J by 2 bases, with 7 bases of the junction left unmatched. CDR3 sequence reads: CASSAGLAPTYEQYF. Written as DNA, the CDR3 is TGTGCCAGTAGTGCCGGACTAGCGCCTACCTACGAGCAGTACTTC.

The CDR3 nucleotides read TGTGCCAGCAGCGGGGAGGGAGCCTACAATGAGCAGTTCTTC. Amino acids: CASSGEGAYNEQFF. The rearrangement uses TRBV9 and TRBJ2-1; 7 nucleotides match TRBD2. Unmatched junction bases numbered 2, after V lost 3 bases and J lost 2 bases. The CDR3 sequence is 14 residues long. Germline values: CDR1 SGDLS, CDR2 YYNGEE.

J is TRBJ2-1 and V is TRBV6-6; TRBD2 might be the D (5 bases). V lost 0 bases and J 3 bases, leaving 12 bases between the germline ends. This CDR3 spans 16 amino acids. Per the germline V gene, CDR1 is MNHNY and CDR2 is SVGAGI (reference sequence). CDR3 bases: TGTGCCAGCAGTTACTCTCCGGCGAGGGTCTACAATGAGCAGTTCTTC. Amino acid sequence: CASSYSPARVYNEQFF.

The rearrangement joins TRBV5-6 to TRBJ2-1, with 9 positions matching TRBD2. CDR1 is SGHDT, CDR2 YYEEEE, per germline. V dropped 0 bases and J dropped 5; count of bases not matched to a gene: 6. The CDR3 extends over 16 amino acids. CDR3 loop: CASSLAASGTNNEQFF. The CDR3 DNA reads TGTGCCAGCAGCTTGGCGGCTAGCGGGACGAACAATGAGCAGTTCTTC. Together with reference TRBV5-6 and TRBJ2-1, the CDR3 gives the full variable domain: DAGVTQSPTHLIKTRGQQVTLRCSPKSGHDTVSWYQQALGQGPQFIFQYYEEEERQRGNFPDRFSGHQFPNYSSELNVNALLLGDSALYLCASSLAASGTNNEQFFGPGTRLTVL.

V is TRBV13 and J is TRBJ1-1; D is ambiguous. CDR1 is PRHDT, CDR2 FYEKMQ, per germline (reference sequence). This CDR3 has 14 residues. The ends were cut back, 1 base at V and 2 bases at J, with 8 bases in the middle. The CDR3 is CASSLDEDNTEAFF. CDR3 sequence (DNA): TGTGCCAGCAGCTTAGACGAGGACAACACTGAAGCTTTCTTT.

The V and J genes are TRBV10-1 and TRBJ2-2; D unresolved. V dropped 6 bases and J dropped 2 bases, with 7 bases sitting between them. This CDR3 region has 13 residues. Germline V lookup: CDR1 WNHNN, CDR2 SYGVQD (reference sequence). In nucleotides, the CDR3 is TGCGCCAGCAGGAGACCCAACACCGGGGAGCTGTTTTTT. It specifies CASRRPNTGELFF.

CDR3 sequence: CASSLGGRSNTEAFF. The CDR3 nucleotides read TGTGCCAGCAGTTTAGGCGGACGGTCAAACACTGAAGCTTTCTTT. The chain combines TRBV27 with TRBJ1-1, with D uncertain. The V gene's germline CDR1 is MNHEY and CDR2 SMNVEV (reference sequence). The V and J ends lost 2 bases and 2 bases respectively, with 12 bases between them. This CDR3 has 15 amino acids.

V usage is TRBV5-6 and J usage is TRBJ2-3; D not certain. CDR3 length equals 12 residues. V dropped 2 bases and J dropped 2 bases, with 3 bases sitting between them. Germline CDR1 reads SGHDT; CDR2 reads YYEEEE. This CDR3 reads CASSLYTDTQYF. The CDR3 region has the DNA TGTGCCAGCAGCTTATACACAGATACGCAGTATTTT.

The genes are TRBV4-1 and TRBJ2-7, with D possibly TRBD2 on 5 matching bases. CDR1 MGHRA and CDR2 YSYEKL come from the germline V gene. Trimming removed 2 bases at V and 2 bases at J, with 16 bases between. CDR3 length: 16 residues. CDR3: CASSQSLAGGPYEQYF. The CDR3 DNA is TGCGCCAGCAGCCAATCTCTAGCAGGCGGGCCCTACGAGCAGTACTTC.

The chain couples TRBV5-1 to TRBJ2-1; 9 bases are a match to TRBD2. CDR3 length equals 15 residues. The trim removed 4 bases at V and 3 bases at J, leaving 5 bases unmatched. Germline V gene data show CDR1 as SGHRS and CDR2 as YFSETQ. For the CDR3, the DNA is TGCGCCAGCAGCCCTAGCGGGATCCACTACAATGAGCAGTTCTTC. Translated: CASSPSGIHYNEQFF.

The rearrangement joins TRBV9 to TRBJ1-1, with 7 bases lining up with TRBD1. V dropped 3 bases and J dropped 1; count of bases not matched to a gene: 3. Germline lookup yields CDR1 SGDLS and CDR2 YYNGEE. The CDR3 loop spans 14 amino acids. DNA for the CDR3: TGTGCCAGCAGCGGTACAGGGGCGAACACTGAAGCTTTCTTT. Encoded protein: CASSGTGANTEAFF.

This clone appeared once. The chain carries TRBV19 and TRBJ1-1, with 9 bases aligning to TRBD1. V was pared by 6 bases and J by 2 bases, with 1 base of the junction left unmatched. CDR1 is LNHDA, CDR2 SQIVND, per germline (reference sequence). The CDR3 loop spans 13 amino acids. The CDR3, as DNA: TGTGCCAGTAGGACAGGGGGAAACACTGAAGCTTTCTTT. Its protein product is CASRTGGNTEAFF.

This clone was seen only once. The J gene is TRBJ2-2, the V gene TRBV7-8; unclear D gene. Deletions cut 5 bases from V and 4 bases from J, with 8 bases between. Germline V CDR1 and CDR2: SGHVS, FQNEAQ. The CDR3 consists of 13 residues. The DNA of the CDR3 is TGTGCCAGCAGCACTTTCGGCACCGGGGAGCTGTTTTTT. It codes for CASSTFGTGELFF. Full variable domain (outside the CDR3, taken from reference TRBV7-8 and TRBJ2-2): GAGVSQSPRYKVAKRGQDVALRCDPISGHVSLFWYQQALGQGPEFLTYFQNEAQLDKSGLPSDRFFAERPEGSVSTLKIQRTQQEDSAVYLCASSTFGTGELFFGEGSRLTVL.

The chain combines TRBV5-1 with TRBJ2-7, with no clear D. Trimming shortened V by 2 bases and J by 0 bases, and 12 bases separated the two germline ends. CDR3 length: 15 residues. The germline V gene encodes CDR1 SGHRS and CDR2 YFSETQ. The CDR3 DNA is TGCGCCAGCAGCTTCGAGCCAAATGACTCCTACGAGCAGTACTTC. It translates to CASSFEPNDSYEQYF.

The gene calls are TRBV29-1 and TRBJ1-2, with D hard to call. Trimming cost V 4 bases and J 0 bases, with 6 bases left between them. The CDR3 covers 12 residues. The germline CDR1 and CDR2 sequences are SQVTM and ANQGSEA. The CDR3 DNA is TGCAGCGTTGGAAGGGCTAACTATGGCTACACCTTC. Protein sequence: CSVGRANYGYTF.

V usage is TRBV28 and J usage is TRBJ2-7, with D perhaps TRBD2 (6 bases). Trimming took off 4 bases at V and 6 bases at J, with 13 bases between the two ends. This CDR3 spans 13 amino acids. Germline V gene data show CDR1 as MDHEN and CDR2 as SYDVKM. The CDR3 DNA is TGTGCCAGCAGTTCGGGAGAAGGCGTCGAGCAGTACTTC. It specifies CASSSGEGVEQYF.